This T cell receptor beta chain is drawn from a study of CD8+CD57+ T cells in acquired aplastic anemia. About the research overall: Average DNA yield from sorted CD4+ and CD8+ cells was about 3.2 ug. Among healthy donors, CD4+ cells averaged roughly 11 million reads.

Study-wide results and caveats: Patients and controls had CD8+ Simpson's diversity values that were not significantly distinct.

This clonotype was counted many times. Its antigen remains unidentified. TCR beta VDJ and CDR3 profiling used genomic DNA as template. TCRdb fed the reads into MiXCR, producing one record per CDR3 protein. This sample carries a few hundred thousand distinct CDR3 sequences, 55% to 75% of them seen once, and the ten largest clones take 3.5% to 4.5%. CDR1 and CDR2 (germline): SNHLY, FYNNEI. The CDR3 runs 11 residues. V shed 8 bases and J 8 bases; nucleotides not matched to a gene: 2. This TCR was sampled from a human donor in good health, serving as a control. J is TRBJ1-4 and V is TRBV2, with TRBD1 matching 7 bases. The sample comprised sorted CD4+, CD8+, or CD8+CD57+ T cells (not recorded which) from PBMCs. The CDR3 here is CASGTEEKLFF. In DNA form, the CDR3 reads TGTGCCAGCGGGACAGAGGAAAAACTGTTTTTT.